Listed here are 16 T cell receptor beta chains from one sample, sequenced in a study of shared clonotypes between healthy human individuals. Some clones are missing from TCRdb's copy, which holds only in-frame ones; the method was immunoSEQ multiplex PCR. Of about 480,000 clones listed, 60% to 85% were seen once; the top ten hold under 15%. The sequenced sample consisted of PBMCs. These receptors were taken from a woman in her forties in good health. Some clones in this sample may be carry-over from other donors' samples.

The V and J genes are TRBV6-5 and TRBJ2-3; 7 bases agree with TRBD1. The CDR3 length is 15 residues. Germline CDR1 MNHEY, CDR2 SVGAGI. With V trimmed by 6 bases and J by 3 bases, 9 bases remained unmatched. The CDR3 loop reads CASRSGTDFTDTQYF. CDR3 DNA: TGTGCCAGCAGGTCCGGGACAGACTTTACAGATACGCAGTATTTT.

The chain combines TRBV27 with TRBJ1-6; D unclear. Germline values: CDR1 MNHEY, CDR2 SMNVEV (reference sequence). The CDR3 extends over 13 amino acids. The germline V and J ends were trimmed by 4 bases and 8 bases, with 9 bases remaining between them. In DNA, the CDR3 is TGTGCCAGCAGTTCCACAGCTTATTCACCCCTCCACTTT. This gives the protein CASSSTAYSPLHF.

This chain connects TRBV5-6 to TRBJ2-2; D remains ambiguous. CDR1 is SGHDT and CDR2 is YYEEEE in the germline V gene. V gave up 6 bases and J gave up 6 bases, with 12 bases separating them. CDR3 size: 13 residues. CDR3 bases: TGTGCCAGCAACGCAAGGTCGTCCGGGGAGCTGTTTTTT. Translating gives CASNARSSGELFF. Filled out from reference TRBV5-6 and TRBJ2-2, the complete variable domain reads DAGVTQSPTHLIKTRGQQVTLRCSPKSGHDTVSWYQQALGQGPQFIFQYYEEEERQRGNFPDRFSGHQFPNYSSELNVNALLLGDSALYLCASNARSSGELFFGEGSRLTVL.

This clone was detected ten times or more. The same CDR3 arises from other DNA sequences in this sample as well. V gene TRBV7-3 combines with J gene TRBJ1-1; D is undetermined. The length of the CDR3 is 13 residues. Germline assignment: CDR1 SGHTA and CDR2 FQGTGA. Trimming pared 1 base from V and 1 base from J, leaving 4 bases between. CDR3 amino acids: CASSLNRNTEAFF. As DNA, the CDR3 is TGTGCCAGCAGCTTAAACAGGAACACTGAAGCTTTCTTT.

This chain links TRBV6-5 with TRBJ2-3; D is unclear. This CDR3 region has 11 residues. V gave up 7 bases and J gave up 8 bases, with 10 bases separating them. Looked up from germline, CDR1 is MNHEY and CDR2 is SVGAGI. The chain's CDR3 is CASTGGGTQYF. CDR3 DNA sequence: TGTGCCAGCACGGGTGGCGGTACGCAGTATTTT.

The chain carries TRBV2 and TRBJ2-7; 7 positions match TRBD1. This CDR3 region has 12 residues. With V trimmed by 3 bases and J by 6 bases, 2 bases remained unmatched. The germline CDR1 and CDR2 sequences are SNHLY and FYNNEI. CDR3 loop: CASSETGPEQYF. Here the CDR3 DNA reads TGTGCCAGCAGTGAGACAGGGCCCGAGCAGTACTTC.

This clone was counted a single time. The chain has TRBV9 and TRBJ2-3, with TRBD2 matching over 9 bases. After removal of 0 bases from V and 10 bases from J, the junction contained 9 bases not matched to a gene. Germline V gene data show CDR1 as SGDLS and CDR2 as YYNGEE. This CDR3 comprises 15 residues. In DNA form, the CDR3 reads TGTGCCAGCAGCGTAGTCAGTAGCGGGAGCTCGGCGCAGTATTTT. It is translated as CASSVVSSGSSAQYF.

This clone was detected only once. The V gene is TRBV29-1, the J gene TRBJ2-1, with D perhaps TRBD2 (6 bases). Per the germline V gene, CDR1 is SQVTM and CDR2 is ANQGSEA. This CDR3 comprises 14 residues. V was clipped by 3 bases and J by 5 bases, with 14 bases between them. The CDR3 protein is CSVDVVGGDNEQFF. The CDR3 region has the DNA TGCAGCGTTGACGTTGTGGGCGGGGACAATGAGCAGTTCTTC.

CDR3 DNA: TGCGCCAGCAGCTTAACGAACACCGGGGAGCTGTTTTTT. Its translation: CASSLTNTGELFF. This sequence joins TRBV5-1 and TRBJ2-2; D gene unclear. CDR1 is SGHRS, CDR2 YFSETQ, per germline. V lost 2 bases, J lost 0 bases, and 2 bases lay in between. The CDR3 consists of 13 residues.

This clone was picked up one time. V gene TRBV4-2 combines with J gene TRBJ2-1; 7 bases match TRBD1. From germline, CDR1 is LGHNA and CDR2 YNFKEQ. V dropped 0 bases and J dropped 5; count of bases not matched to a gene: 7. The CDR3 extends over 16 amino acids. The CDR3 protein is CASSQDGQGDHNEQFF. CDR3 nucleotide sequence: TGTGCCAGCAGCCAAGACGGCCAGGGGGACCACAATGAGCAGTTCTTC.

J is TRBJ2-7 and V is TRBV5-4, with D tentatively TRBD2 (6 bases). The germline V gene has CDR1 SGHNT and CDR2 YYREEE (reference sequence). V was clipped by 1 base and J by 5 bases, with 22 bases between them. CDR3 size: 17 residues. The CDR3 loop reads CASSLLGGKPRTDEQYF. CDR3 bases: TGTGCCAGCAGCTTGCTGGGGGGAAAGCCCCGAACGGACGAGCAGTACTTC. The full variable domain, rest sourced from reference TRBV5-4 and TRBJ2-7, is ETGVTQSPTHLIKTRGQQVTLRCSSQSGHNTVSWYQQALGQGPQFIFQYYREEENGRGNFPPRFSGLQFPNYSSELNVNALELDDSALYLCASSLLGGKPRTDEQYFGPGTRLTVT.

The V call is TRBV6-8, the J call TRBJ1-1, with D hard to call. The CDR3 is made up of 13 amino acids. Trimming pared 9 bases from V and 1 base from J, leaving 12 bases between. CDR1 MNHGY and CDR2 SAAAGT come from the germline V gene. Here the CDR3 reads CARGRRRNTEAFF. The CDR3 coding sequence is TGTGCCAGAGGACGTAGGCGGAACACTGAAGCTTTCTTT.

With regard to this clone: Distinct nucleotide sequences in the sample also encode this CDR3. The V call is TRBV28, the J call TRBJ2-1; no reliable D call. The CDR3 loop spans 13 amino acids. Deletions cut 5 bases from V and 3 bases from J, with 8 bases between. Germline V gene sequence: CDR1 MDHEN, CDR2 SYDVKM. The CDR3 is CASSPSSYNEQFF. In DNA form, the CDR3 reads TGTGCCAGCAGTCCCTCTAGCTACAATGAGCAGTTCTTC.

The chain carries TRBV11-2 and TRBJ2-7; D might be TRBD1 (6 bases). The CDR3 runs to 15 residues. Germline V gene data show CDR1 as SGHAT and CDR2 as FQNNGV. Between the trimmed V and J ends, which lost 1 base and 0 bases, there was a span of 10 bases. CDR3 in amino acids: CASSLGQGTSYEQYF. As DNA, the CDR3 is TGTGCCAGCAGCTTAGGGCAGGGGACCTCCTACGAGCAGTACTTC.

The chain links TRBV5-1 to TRBJ2-1; the match to TRBD2 covers 14 bases. J gave up 4 bases and V 4 bases, and 22 bases lay outside the gene matches. CDR1 and CDR2 (germline): SGHRS, YFSETQ. The CDR3 length is 22 residues. The CDR3 region has the DNA TGCGCCAGCAGCGCCGAACTACGACTAGCGGGAGGGCAAGGAGCCCTTTACAATGAGCAGTTCTTC. The encoded protein is CASSAELRLAGGQGALYNEQFF.

This rearrangement joins TRBV30 to TRBJ2-1; D might be TRBD2 (6 bases). V gave up 2 bases and J gave up 3 bases, with 20 bases separating them. Germline-derived CDR1 and CDR2 are GTSNPN and SVGIG (reference sequence). The CDR3 extends over 17 amino acids. The CDR3 bases are TGTGCCTGGAGTTTGGGACTCATGAGTAGCGGCTACAATGAGCAGTTCTTC. It codes for CAWSLGLMSSGYNEQFF.